This TCR beta chain stems from a study of cytomegalovirus exposure and HLA in healthy donors. Germline V CDR1 and CDR2: SGHRS, YFSETQ. With V trimmed by 3 bases and J by 2 bases, 6 bases remained unmatched. CDR3 length: 16 residues. Data came from immunoSEQ multiplex PCR; TCRdb stores just in-frame clones and leaves some out. The sample includes about 150,000 clones, just over 85% of them seen just once. Sequenced: PBMCs. The receptor comes from a human donor in good health. The V call is TRBV5-1, the J call TRBJ2-5, with 11 bases identical to TRBD2. The CDR3 DNA reads as TGCGCCAGCAGCTCGGGACTAGCGGTAGAGCAAGAGACCCAGTACTTC. It encodes CASSSGLAVEQETQYF.